This T cell receptor (beta chain) is drawn from a study of blood T cell repertoires in COVID-19. Study details: Samples came from the United States, Italy and Spain, spanning acute and convalescent COVID-19.

Across 20 to 25 US areas, participants ranged in age from 18 to 89 years. With 2 bases removed from V and 0 bases from J, the gap between germline ends came to 14 bases. The germline gives CDR1 MNHEY, CDR2 SVGEGT. There are 18 residues in the CDR3. How the authors handled the data: Cell counts per sample came from amplifying reference gene primers. Clones were read by immunoSEQ multiplex PCR, and TCRdb kept only the in-frame ones, dropping some. That table supplies the V and J calls and clone size; D and trimming were determined from the DNA. The sample holds roughly 200,000 clones; about 91% are singletons and the top ten take under 3%.

V and J are TRBV6-2 or TRBV6-3 and TRBJ2-6; D possibly corresponds to TRBD1 (6 bases). Sample: PBMCs or T cells enriched from blood (not recorded which). The receptor was isolated from a woman aged 40 to 50 with acute COVID-19. The CDR3 region is CASSYRAGVGSGANVLTF. CDR3 bases: TGTGCCAGCAGTTACCGGGCAGGGGTCGGCTCTGGGGCCAACGTCCTGACTTTC.